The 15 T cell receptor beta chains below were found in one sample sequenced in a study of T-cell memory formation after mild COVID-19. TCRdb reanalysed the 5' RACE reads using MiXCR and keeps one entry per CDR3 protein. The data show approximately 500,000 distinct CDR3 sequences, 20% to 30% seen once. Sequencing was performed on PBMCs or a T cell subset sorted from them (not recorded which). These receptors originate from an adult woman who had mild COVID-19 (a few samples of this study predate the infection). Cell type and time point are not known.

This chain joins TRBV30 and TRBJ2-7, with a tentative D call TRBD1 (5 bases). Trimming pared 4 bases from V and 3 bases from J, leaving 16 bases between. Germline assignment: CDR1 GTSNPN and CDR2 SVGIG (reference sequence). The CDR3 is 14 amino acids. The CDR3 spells CAWTIFGQGYEQYF. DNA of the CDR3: TGTGCCTGGACAATTTTTGGGCAGGGCTACGAGCAGTACTTC.

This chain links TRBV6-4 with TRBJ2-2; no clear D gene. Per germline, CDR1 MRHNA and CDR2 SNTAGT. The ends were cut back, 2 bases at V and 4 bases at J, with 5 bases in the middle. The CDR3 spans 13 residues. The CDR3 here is CASSDPFTGELFF. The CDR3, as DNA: TGTGCCAGCAGTGACCCATTCACCGGGGAGCTGTTTTTT.

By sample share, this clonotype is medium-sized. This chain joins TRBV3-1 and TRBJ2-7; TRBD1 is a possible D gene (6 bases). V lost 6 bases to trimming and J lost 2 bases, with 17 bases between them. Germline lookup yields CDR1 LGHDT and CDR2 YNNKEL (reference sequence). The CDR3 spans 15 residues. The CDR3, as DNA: TGTGCCAGCAGTGTCGGGTTTACAGGGCCCTACGAGCAGTACTTC. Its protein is CASSVGFTGPYEQYF.

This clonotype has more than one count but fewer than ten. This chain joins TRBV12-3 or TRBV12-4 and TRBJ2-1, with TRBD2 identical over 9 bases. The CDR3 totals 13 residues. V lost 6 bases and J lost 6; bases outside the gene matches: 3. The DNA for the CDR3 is TGTGCCAGCAGACCGGGACTAGCCAATGAGCAGTTCTTC. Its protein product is CASRPGLANEQFF.

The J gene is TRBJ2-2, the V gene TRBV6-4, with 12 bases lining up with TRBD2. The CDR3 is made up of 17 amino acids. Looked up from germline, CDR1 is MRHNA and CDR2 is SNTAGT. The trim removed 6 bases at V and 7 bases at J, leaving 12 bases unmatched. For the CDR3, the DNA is TGTGCCAGCAGCGTGACTAGCGGGGGAAGAGGAGTCGGGGAGCTGTTTTTT. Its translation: CASSVTSGGRGVGELFF.

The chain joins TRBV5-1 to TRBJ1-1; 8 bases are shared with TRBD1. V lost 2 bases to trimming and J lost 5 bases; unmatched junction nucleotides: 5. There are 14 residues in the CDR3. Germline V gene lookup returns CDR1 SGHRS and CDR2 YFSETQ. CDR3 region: CASSLGTGTTEAFF. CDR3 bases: TGCGCCAGCAGCTTAGGGACAGGTACGACTGAAGCTTTCTTT.

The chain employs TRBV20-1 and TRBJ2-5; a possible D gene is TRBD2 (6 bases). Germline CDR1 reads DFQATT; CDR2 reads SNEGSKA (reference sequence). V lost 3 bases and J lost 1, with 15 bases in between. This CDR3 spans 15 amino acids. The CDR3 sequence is CSARTGVSSQETQYF. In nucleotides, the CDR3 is TGCAGTGCTAGGACGGGGGTGTCCTCCCAAGAGACCCAGTACTTC.

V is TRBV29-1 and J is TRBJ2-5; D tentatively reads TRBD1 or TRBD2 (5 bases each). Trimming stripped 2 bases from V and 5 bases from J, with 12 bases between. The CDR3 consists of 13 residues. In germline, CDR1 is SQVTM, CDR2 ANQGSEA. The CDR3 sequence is CSVEITREETQYF. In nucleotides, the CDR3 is TGCAGCGTTGAAATTACCAGGGAGGAGACCCAGTACTTC.

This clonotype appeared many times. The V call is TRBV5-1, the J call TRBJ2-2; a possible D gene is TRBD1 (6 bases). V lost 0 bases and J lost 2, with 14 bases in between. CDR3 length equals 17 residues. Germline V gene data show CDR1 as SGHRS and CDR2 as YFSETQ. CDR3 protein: CASSLARNRVNTGELFF. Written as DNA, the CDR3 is TGCGCCAGCAGCTTGGCGAGGAACAGGGTAAACACCGGGGAGCTGTTTTTT.

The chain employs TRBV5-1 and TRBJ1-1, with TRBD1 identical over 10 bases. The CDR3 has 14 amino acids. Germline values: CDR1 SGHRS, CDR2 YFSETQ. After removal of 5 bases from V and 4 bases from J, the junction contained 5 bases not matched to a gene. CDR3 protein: CASSPGQGSTEAFF. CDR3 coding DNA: TGCGCCAGCAGTCCGGGACAGGGGTCCACTGAAGCTTTCTTT.

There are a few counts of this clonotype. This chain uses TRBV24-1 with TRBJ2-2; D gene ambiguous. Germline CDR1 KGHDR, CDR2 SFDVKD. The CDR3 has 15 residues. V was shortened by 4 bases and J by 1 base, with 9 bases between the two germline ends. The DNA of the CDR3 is TGTGCCACCAGTGACCATGGACGGAACACCGGGGAGCTGTTTTTT. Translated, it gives CATSDHGRNTGELFF.

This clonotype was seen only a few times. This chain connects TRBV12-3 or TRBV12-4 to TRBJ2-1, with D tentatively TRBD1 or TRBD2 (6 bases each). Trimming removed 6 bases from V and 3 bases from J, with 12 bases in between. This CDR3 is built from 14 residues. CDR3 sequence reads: CASRSGAVYNEQFF. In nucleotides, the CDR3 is TGTGCCAGCAGGTCGGGGGCGGTCTACAATGAGCAGTTCTTC.

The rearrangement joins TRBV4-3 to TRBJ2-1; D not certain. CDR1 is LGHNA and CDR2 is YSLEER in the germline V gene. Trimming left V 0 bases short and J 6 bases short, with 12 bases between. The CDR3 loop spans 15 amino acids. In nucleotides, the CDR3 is TGCGCCAGCAGCCAAGATGGGTCTCCCTTCAATGAGCAGTTCTTC. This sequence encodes CASSQDGSPFNEQFF.

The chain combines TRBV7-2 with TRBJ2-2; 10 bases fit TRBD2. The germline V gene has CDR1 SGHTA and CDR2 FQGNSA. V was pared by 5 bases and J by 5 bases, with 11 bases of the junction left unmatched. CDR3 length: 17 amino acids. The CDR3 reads CASSPGRTSGYTGELFF. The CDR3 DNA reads TGTGCCAGCAGCCCTGGCCGGACTAGCGGATATACCGGGGAGCTGTTTTTT.

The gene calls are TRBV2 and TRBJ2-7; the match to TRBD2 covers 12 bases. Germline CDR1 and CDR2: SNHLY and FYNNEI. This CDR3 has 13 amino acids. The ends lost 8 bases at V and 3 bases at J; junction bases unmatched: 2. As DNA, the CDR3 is TGTGCCAGCCTACTAGCGGGAGGCTACGAGCAGTACTTC. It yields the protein CASLLAGGYEQYF. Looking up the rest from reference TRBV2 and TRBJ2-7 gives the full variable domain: EPEVTQTPSHQVTQMGQEVILRCVPISNHLYFYWYRQILGQKVEFLVSFYNNEISEKSEIFDDQFSVERPDGSNFTLKIRSTKLEDSAMYFCASLLAGGYEQYFGPGTRLTVT.